These 2 T cell receptor beta chains were all obtained from the same sample, sequenced in a study of Graves' ophthalmopathy and Graves' hyperthyroidism. Amplification from RNA transcripts yielded the TCR beta CDR3 regions. A first-round RT-PCR used HTBI primers, followed by a second-round multiplex PCR. TCRdb reprocessed the multiplex PCR reads with MiXCR, giving one entry per CDR3 protein. This table has over a million distinct CDR3 sequences, about 40% appearing once. Sequences were obtained from peripheral blood or thyroid tissue (not recorded which). All receptors come from an adult man with Graves' hyperthyroidism.

This clonotype was found many times. DNA for the CDR3: TGTGCCAGCAGCTTACATGGAGACAGGGTCTACGAGCAGTACTTC. Residues: CASSLHGDRVYEQYF. The chain couples TRBV7-9 to TRBJ2-7, with 7 bases matching TRBD1. Germline V gene data show CDR1 as SEHNR and CDR2 as FQNEAQ (reference sequence). The CDR3 runs 15 residues. V gave up 2 bases and J gave up 3 bases; unmatched junction bases: 7.

This clonotype was detected many times. The chain couples TRBV24-1 to TRBJ2-7, with D tentatively TRBD2 (6 bases). V was clipped by 5 bases and J by 7 bases, with 17 bases between them. The CDR3 is 14 residues long. Germline assignment: CDR1 KGHDR and CDR2 SFDVKD. This chain's CDR3 is CATSAGAGLGEQYF. CDR3 DNA: TGTGCCACCAGTGCGGGCGCGGGGCTGGGGGAGCAGTACTTC.